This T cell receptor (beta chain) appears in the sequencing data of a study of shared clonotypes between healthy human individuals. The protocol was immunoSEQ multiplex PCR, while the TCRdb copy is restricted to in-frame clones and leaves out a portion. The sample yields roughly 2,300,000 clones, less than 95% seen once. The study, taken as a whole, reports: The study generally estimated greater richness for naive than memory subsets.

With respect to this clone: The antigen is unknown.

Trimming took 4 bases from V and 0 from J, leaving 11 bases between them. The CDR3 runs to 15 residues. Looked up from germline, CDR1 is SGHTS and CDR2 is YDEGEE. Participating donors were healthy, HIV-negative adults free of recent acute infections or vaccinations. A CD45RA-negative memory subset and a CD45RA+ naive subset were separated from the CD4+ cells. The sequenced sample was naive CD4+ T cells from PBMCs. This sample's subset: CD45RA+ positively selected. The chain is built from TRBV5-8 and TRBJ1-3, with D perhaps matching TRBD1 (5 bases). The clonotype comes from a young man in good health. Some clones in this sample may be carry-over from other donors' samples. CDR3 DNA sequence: TGTGCCAGCAGCGGAAGACAGAGCTCTGGAAACACCATATATTTT. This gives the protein CASSGRQSSGNTIYF.